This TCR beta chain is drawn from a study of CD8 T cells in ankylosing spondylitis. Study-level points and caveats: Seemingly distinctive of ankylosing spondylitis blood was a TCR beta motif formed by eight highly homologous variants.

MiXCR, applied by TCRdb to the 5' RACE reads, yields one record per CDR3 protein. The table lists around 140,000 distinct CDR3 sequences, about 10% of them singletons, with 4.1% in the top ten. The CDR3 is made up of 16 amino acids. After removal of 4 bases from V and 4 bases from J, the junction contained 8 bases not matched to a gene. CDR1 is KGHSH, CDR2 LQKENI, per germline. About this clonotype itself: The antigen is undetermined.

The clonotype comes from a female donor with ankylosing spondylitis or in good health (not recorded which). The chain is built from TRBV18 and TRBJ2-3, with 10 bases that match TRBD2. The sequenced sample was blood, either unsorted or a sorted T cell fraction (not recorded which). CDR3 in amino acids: CASSRSIAGGPDTQYF. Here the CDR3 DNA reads TGTGCCAGCTCACGTTCTATAGCGGGAGGACCAGATACGCAGTATTTT.